Listed here are 18 T cell receptor beta chains from one sample, sequenced in a study of blood T cell repertoires in COVID-19. The table came from immunoSEQ multiplex PCR; TCRdb's copy has only in-frame clones and leaves some out. The sample holds roughly 280,000 clones, about 88% seen once. Sequenced material: peripheral blood. These receptors all come from a man between 18 and 35 years old with active or convalescent COVID-19.

The CDR3 region is CGEGDSGPSYEQYF. CDR3 coding DNA: TGTGGGGAGGGGGACTCCGGACCATCCTACGAGCAGTACTTC. The chain recombines TRBV6-6 with TRBJ2-7; a possible D gene is TRBD2 (7 bases). The CDR3 is 14 residues long. The germline gives CDR1 MNHNY, CDR2 SVGAGI (reference sequence).

This clone was counted once. The genes are TRBV6-1 and TRBJ1-3; D call uncertain. The CDR3 totals 15 residues. Germline V CDR1 and CDR2: MNHNS, SASEGT. V was shortened by 2 bases and J by 2 bases, with 10 bases between the two germline ends. CDR3 DNA: TGTGCCAGCAGTGAAATGGGTCGGGCTGGAAACACCATATATTTT. It codes for CASSEMGRAGNTIYF.

This chain connects TRBV5-4 to TRBJ2-4; 7 nucleotides match TRBD1. This CDR3 has 14 residues. V trimming: 3 bases; J trimming: 4 bases; junction bases outside the gene matches: 4. Germline assignment: CDR1 SGHNT and CDR2 YYREEE (reference sequence). The CDR3 is CASSSTGIKNIQYF. CDR3 in DNA: TGTGCCAGCAGCTCGACAGGGATAAAAAACATTCAGTACTTC.

The chain uses TRBV7-9 and TRBJ2-7; D might be TRBD2 (6 bases). CDR1 SEHNR and CDR2 FQNEAQ come from the germline V gene (reference sequence). V lost 6 bases and J lost 3, with 12 bases in between. The CDR3 has 13 residues. The CDR3 region has the DNA TGTGCCAGCAGGCGGGACGGAAGCTACGAGCAGTACTTC. This codes for CASRRDGSYEQYF.

The chain is built from TRBV11-3 and TRBJ2-2; D is perhaps TRBD2 (5 bases). The CDR3 totals 12 residues. Germline V gene sequence: CDR1 SGHNT, CDR2 YENEEA. V dropped 0 bases and J dropped 13 bases, with 9 bases sitting between them. CDR3 residues: CASSLEGLGLFF. CDR3 bases: TGTGCCAGCAGCTTAGAAGGACTGGGGCTGTTTTTT.

V and J are TRBV9 and TRBJ2-5; TRBD1 might be the D (6 bases). Trimming removed 5 bases from V and 1 base from J, with 9 bases in between. The V gene's germline CDR1 is SGDLS and CDR2 YYNGEE. The length of the CDR3 is 13 residues. The CDR3 nucleotides are TGTGCCAGCAGTAGGGGGTTCCAAGAGACCCAGTACTTC. It specifies CASSRGFQETQYF.

This chain connects TRBV7-9 to TRBJ2-3, with TRBD1 identical over 9 bases. CDR1 and CDR2 from the germline V gene are SEHNR and FQNEAQ (reference sequence). The CDR3 is made up of 16 amino acids. The V and J ends lost 1 base and 2 bases, in that order; junction bases with no gene match: 4. The CDR3, as DNA: TGTGCCAGCAGCTTAGTCCGGGACAGGGACACAGATACGCAGTATTTT. This encodes CASSLVRDRDTDTQYF.

The count of this clone is one. This rearrangement joins TRBV7-9 to TRBJ2-7; 12 nucleotides match TRBD1. V was clipped by 4 bases and J by 0 bases; unmatched bases: 10. The CDR3 is 18 amino acids. From germline, CDR1 is SEHNR and CDR2 FQNEAQ (reference sequence). The CDR3 DNA is TGTGCCAGCAGCTATAACCGCGGGACAGGGGGCGTCTCCTACGAGCAGTACTTC. Protein sequence: CASSYNRGTGGVSYEQYF.

This clone showed up just once. The chain couples TRBV18 to TRBJ2-2, with D tentatively TRBD1 (6 bases). Germline CDR1 KGHSH, CDR2 LQKENI. V shed 0 bases and J shed 0 bases, with 11 bases lying between them. This CDR3 has 17 residues. DNA for the CDR3: TGTGCCAGCTCACCACCGTCGACAGGATCGAACACCGGGGAGCTGTTTTTT. Translation gives CASSPPSTGSNTGELFF.

This clone occurred a few times. This chain links TRBV5-4 with TRBJ1-1, with 7 bases identical to TRBD1. The CDR3 extends over 12 amino acids. Germline assignment: CDR1 SGHNT and CDR2 YYREEE (reference sequence). V shed 4 bases, J shed 9 bases, and the junction held 6 bases outside the gene matches. CDR3 protein: CASSPGQLKAFF. The CDR3 nucleotides read TGTGCCAGCAGCCCGGGACAGCTGAAAGCTTTCTTT.

V and J are TRBV7-3 and TRBJ1-1; 8 bases fit TRBD1. V shed 5 bases, J shed 5 bases, and the junction held 4 bases outside the gene matches. CDR3 length: 13 amino acids. Looked up from germline, CDR1 is SGHTA and CDR2 is FQGTGA. CDR3 amino acids: CASSTQGGTEAFF. The CDR3 nucleotides are TGTGCCAGCAGCACACAGGGGGGGACTGAAGCTTTCTTT.

The chain is built from TRBV2 and TRBJ2-3, with 8 bases fitting TRBD2. CDR3 size: 17 residues. The J segment lost 6 bases and the V segment lost 0 bases, leaving 11 bases of the junction unmatched. In germline, CDR1 is SNHLY, CDR2 FYNNEI. The CDR3 here is CASSEARGLGSGDTQYF. CDR3 DNA sequence: TGTGCCAGCAGTGAAGCGAGGGGACTAGGATCCGGTGATACGCAGTATTTT.

The chain has TRBV6-6 and TRBJ2-1; 11 bases are shared with TRBD2. The J segment lost 5 bases and the V segment lost 7 bases, leaving 7 bases of the junction unmatched. This CDR3 is 15 amino acids long. The germline CDR1 and CDR2 sequences are MNHNY and SVGAGI (reference sequence). The CDR3 DNA follows: TGTGCCAGCATCCTTAGCGGGAGGGGACACAATGAGCAGTTCTTC. Translating gives CASILSGRGHNEQFF.

In its sample, this clone was seen a few times. The chain uses TRBV18 and TRBJ1-3; D is undetermined. V was clipped by 6 bases and J by 4 bases, with 19 bases between them. The CDR3 sequence is 16 residues long. Germline V CDR1 and CDR2: KGHSH, LQKENI. The CDR3 DNA sequence: TGTGCCAGCTCCCCCCCGGGGAAGAACCAAGGAAACACCATATATTTT. It specifies CASSPPGKNQGNTIYF.

The rearrangement uses TRBV7-6 and TRBJ1-5; TRBD1 is a possible D gene (6 bases). Germline assignment: CDR1 SGHVS and CDR2 FNYEAQ. There are 14 residues in the CDR3. The V and J ends lost 6 bases and 2 bases respectively, with 11 bases between them. The CDR3 reads CASSPGVGNQPQHF. The CDR3 DNA sequence: TGTGCCAGCAGTCCAGGGGTCGGCAATCAGCCCCAGCATTTT.

The chain carries TRBV19 and TRBJ1-2, with a possible D match to TRBD1 (6 bases). Trimming took 2 bases from V and 3 from J, leaving 22 bases between them. The CDR3 runs to 18 residues. The V gene's germline CDR1 is LNHDA and CDR2 SQIVND (reference sequence). CDR3 sequence reads: CASSIRGRGSADHYGYTF. CDR3 nucleotides: TGTGCCAGTAGTATAAGGGGCAGGGGCTCGGCGGACCACTATGGCTACACCTTC. Full variable domain (outside the CDR3, taken from reference TRBV19 and TRBJ1-2): DGGITQSPKYLFRKEGQNVTLSCEQNLNHDAMYWYRQDPGQGLRLIYYSQIVNDFQKGDIAEGYSVSREKKESFPLTVTSAQKNPTAFYLCASSIRGRGSADHYGYTFGSGTRLTVV.

The rearrangement joins TRBV19 to TRBJ1-3; 7 bases line up with TRBD1. Germline CDR1 and CDR2: LNHDA and SQIVND (reference sequence). This CDR3 region has 15 residues. With V trimmed by 4 bases and J by 0 bases, 3 bases remained unmatched. DNA for the CDR3: TGTGCCAGTAGTACTGGACAGGTCTCTGGAAACACCATATATTTT. It yields the protein CASSTGQVSGNTIYF. The full variable domain, in which reference TRBV19 and TRBJ1-3 provide the parts outside the CDR3, is DGGITQSPKYLFRKEGQNVTLSCEQNLNHDAMYWYRQDPGQGLRLIYYSQIVNDFQKGDIAEGYSVSREKKESFPLTVTSAQKNPTAFYLCASSTGQVSGNTIYFGEGSWLTVV.

This sequence joins TRBV7-2 and TRBJ1-1; 7 bases align to TRBD1. The CDR3 extends over 16 amino acids. Germline assignment: CDR1 SGHTA and CDR2 FQGNSA. After removal of 5 bases from V and 1 base from J, the junction contained 10 bases not matched to a gene. CDR3 residues: CASSIQGTAENTEAFF. In nucleotides, the CDR3 is TGTGCCAGCAGCATTCAAGGGACAGCTGAGAACACTGAAGCTTTCTTT.